These 6 T cell receptor beta chains originate from one sample sequenced in a study of T cell responses to AZD1222 COVID-19 vaccine. Measured with immunoSEQ multiplex PCR; TCRdb has only the in-frame clones, and not every one. This table has some 60,000 clones, 84% appearing once. The sample here was peripheral blood, taken on day 0 of AZD1222 vaccination. These receptors originate from an adult in good health.

V is TRBV11-2 and J is TRBJ2-3, with 10 positions matching TRBD2. Germline CDR1 SGHAT, CDR2 FQNNGV. This CDR3 spans 16 amino acids. The V and J ends lost 5 bases and 2 bases, in that order; junction bases with no gene match: 7. CDR3 region: CASSKIAGGPTDTQYF. The DNA of the CDR3 is TGTGCCAGCAGCAAAATAGCGGGAGGACCCACAGATACGCAGTATTTT.

The chain couples TRBV19 to TRBJ1-2; no reliable D call. The CDR3 has 16 amino acids. Germline values: CDR1 LNHDA, CDR2 SQIVND (reference sequence). V lost 2 bases to trimming and J lost 0 bases, with 13 bases between them. Written as DNA, the CDR3 is TGTGCCAGTAGTATAAGACGGCGGCCCGCTAACTATGGCTACACCTTC. Amino acids: CASSIRRRPANYGYTF.

The chain recombines TRBV28 with TRBJ1-6; D is undetermined. V lost 3 bases, J lost 7 bases, and 10 bases lay in between. Germline V gene data show CDR1 as MDHEN and CDR2 as SYDVKM. This CDR3 has 14 residues. CDR3 region: CASSLPGGNSPLHF. DNA for the CDR3: TGTGCCAGCAGTTTGCCAGGAGGCAATTCACCCCTCCACTTT.

The rearrangement links TRBV9 to TRBJ2-7; unclear D gene. CDR1 and CDR2 (germline): SGDLS, YYNGEE. The CDR3 runs to 14 residues. V lost 0 bases to trimming and J lost 7 bases, with 14 bases between them. This CDR3 is CASSVESWTPEQYV. The CDR3 nucleotides are TGTGCCAGCAGCGTAGAAAGTTGGACGCCGGAGCAGTACGTC.

This sequence joins TRBV16 and TRBJ1-2; D is perhaps TRBD1 (6 bases). Trimming cost V 4 bases and J 5 bases, with 20 bases left between them. CDR3 length equals 16 residues. Germline V gene lookup returns CDR1 KGHSY and CDR2 FQNENV. The CDR3 region is CASSRINRDKEYGYTF. The CDR3 bases are TGTGCCAGCAGCCGCATTAACCGGGACAAAGAGTATGGCTACACCTTC.

This clone has only one observation. The chain employs TRBV4-3 and TRBJ2-3; the D gene could be TRBD1 or TRBD2 (5 bases each). The length of the CDR3 is 17 residues. Germline lookup yields CDR1 LGHNA and CDR2 YSLEER. V lost 4 bases and J lost 0, with 17 bases in between. The DNA of the CDR3 is TGCGCCAGCAGCCTATCCTGGGACGGCCAAAGCACAGATACGCAGTATTTT. Translated, it gives CASSLSWDGQSTDTQYF.